These 23 T cell receptor beta chains share one sample of origin, sequenced in a study of TIL therapy for anti-PD-1-resistant metastatic lung cancer. Time point denoted: pre-treatment sample, taken before nivolumab and TIL therapy. This was the immunoSEQ v3 assay. Assay used: immunoSEQ multiplex PCR; TCRdb lists only in-frame clones, some missing. This sample carries roughly 60,000 clones, around 87% of them seen once, and the ten largest clones take roughly 2.6%. Sequencing was performed on blood, taken at baseline. The receptors stem from a person between 25 and 80 years old with non-small cell lung cancer.

CDR3 DNA sequence: TGTGCCACCAGTTCCTCCTACAATGAGCAGTTCTTC. Protein product: CATSSSYNEQFF. V and J are TRBV24-1 and TRBJ2-1; no definite D call. This CDR3 spans 12 amino acids. V lost 6 bases and J lost 0, with 2 bases in between. Germline CDR1 and CDR2: KGHDR and SFDVKD.

V is TRBV21-1 and J is TRBJ2-2. TRBV21-1 is noted as a pseudogene. The CDR3 is made up of 12 amino acids. The CDR3 DNA reads as TGTGCCAGCAGCAAAGTGTCCGGGGAGCTGTTTTTT. Its translation is CASSKVSGELFF.

Only one count was recorded for this clone. This sequence joins TRBV27 and TRBJ2-7; 12 bases fit TRBD2. The CDR3 spans 17 residues. V gave up 4 bases and J gave up 4 bases; unmatched junction bases: 11. Germline V CDR1 and CDR2: MNHEY, SMNVEV (reference sequence). CDR3 DNA sequence: TGTGCCAGCAGTTCTCTGCGACTAGCGGGGGAACTATACGAGCAGTACTTC. Translated, it gives CASSSLRLAGELYEQYF.

The chain carries TRBV18 and TRBJ2-1, with TRBD2 matching over 10 bases. Germline V lookup: CDR1 KGHSH, CDR2 LQKENI. With 2 bases clipped from V and 2 bases from J, the junction kept 15 bases outside the gene matches. CDR3 length: 20 amino acids. The CDR3 loop is CASSPGAIGTSGVTYNEQFF. Written as DNA, the CDR3 is TGTGCCAGCTCACCAGGTGCGATTGGAACTAGCGGGGTAACCTACAATGAGCAGTTCTTC.

The rearrangement links TRBV27 to TRBJ2-7; D gene uncertain. Looked up from germline, CDR1 is MNHEY and CDR2 is SMNVEV (reference sequence). Trimming took 8 bases from V and 1 from J, leaving 15 bases between them. The CDR3 extends over 14 amino acids. This chain's CDR3 is CASRLYSFSYEQYF. The DNA of the CDR3 is TGTGCCAGCCGACTTTATTCGTTTTCCTACGAGCAGTACTTC.

The chain carries TRBV7-8 and TRBJ1-5; TRBD1 is a possible D gene (5 bases). V shed 2 bases and J shed 6 bases, with 11 bases lying between them. The CDR3 length is 14 residues. Germline CDR1 is SGHVS and CDR2 is FQNEAQ. CDR3 sequence (DNA): TGTGCCAGCAGCTTATCGCAGGGAGGTCAGCCCCAGCATTTT. Its translation: CASSLSQGGQPQHF.

The gene calls are TRBV18 and TRBJ2-1; 9 positions agree with TRBD2. Losses at the gene ends were 2 bases for V and 4 bases for J; bases not matched to a gene: 6. The CDR3 sequence is 16 residues long. CDR1 and CDR2 (germline): KGHSH, LQKENI. CDR3 loop: CASSPTETSGYNEQFF. The CDR3 DNA follows: TGTGCCAGCTCACCAACCGAGACTAGCGGTTACAATGAGCAGTTCTTC. The variable domain in full, with the rest retrieved from reference TRBV18 and TRBJ2-1, is NAGVMQNPRHLVRRRGQEARLRCSPMKGHSHVYWYRQLPEEGLKFMVYLQKENIIDESGMPKERFSAEFPKEGPSILRIQQVVRGDSAAYFCASSPTETSGYNEQFFGPGTRLTVL.

V and J are TRBV29-1 and TRBJ1-3; possible D gene TRBD1, 5 bases. V lost 1 base to trimming and J lost 7 bases, with 14 bases between them. This CDR3 spans 14 amino acids. CDR1 SQVTM and CDR2 ANQGSEA come from the germline V gene. The CDR3 spells CSVEGEGHLNTIYF. For the CDR3, the DNA is TGCAGCGTTGAAGGGGAGGGGCACCTTAACACCATATATTTT.

The chain recombines TRBV6-1 with TRBJ1-1; possible D gene TRBD1, 5 bases. Per germline, CDR1 MNHNS and CDR2 SASEGT. V was shortened by 0 bases and J by 7 bases, with 9 bases between the two germline ends. The CDR3 runs 13 residues. The CDR3 bases are TGTGCCAGCAGTGAAGCGAGGGGCCATGAAGCTTTCTTT. Residues: CASSEARGHEAFF.

The chain links TRBV5-5 to TRBJ2-1; no definite D call. The germline gives CDR1 SGHKS, CDR2 YYEKEE (reference sequence). The CDR3 is made up of 14 amino acids. V was clipped by 4 bases and J by 8 bases, with 16 bases between them. CDR3 sequence reads: CASSGPERGDEQFF. DNA of the CDR3: TGTGCCAGCAGCGGGCCGGAGCGCGGCGATGAGCAGTTCTTC.

V and J are TRBV27 and TRBJ2-7; the match to TRBD1 covers 9 bases. The CDR3 is made up of 14 amino acids. V dropped 4 bases and J dropped 4; count of bases not matched to a gene: 5. Germline V lookup: CDR1 MNHEY, CDR2 SMNVEV (reference sequence). DNA of the CDR3: TGTGCCAGCAGTTGGGACAGGGTGGGATACGAGCAGTACTTC. This gives the protein CASSWDRVGYEQYF.

This sequence joins TRBV5-4 and TRBJ1-4; D ambiguous. Deletions cut 4 bases from V and 0 bases from J, with 10 bases between. The CDR3 length is 15 residues. The germline V gene encodes CDR1 SGHNT and CDR2 YYREEE (reference sequence). This chain's CDR3 is CASSPLPATNEKLFF. The CDR3 DNA follows: TGTGCCAGCAGCCCTTTACCTGCAACTAATGAAAAACTGTTTTTT.

This sequence joins TRBV5-1 and TRBJ2-4; 11 bases align to TRBD2. Germline CDR1 SGHRS, CDR2 YFSETQ. The V segment lost 3 bases and the J segment 6 bases; nucleotides outside the gene matches: 11. The CDR3 is 17 amino acids. The CDR3 DNA is TGCGCCAGCAGCTCACGAACTAGCGGGGGTCGGATAAACATTCAGTACTTC. Its protein is CASSSRTSGGRINIQYF.

The chain couples TRBV2 to TRBJ2-2; a possible D gene is TRBD2 (6 bases). Trimming left V 4 bases short and J 2 bases short, with 17 bases between. Germline loops: CDR1 SNHLY, CDR2 FYNNEI. This CDR3 has 17 amino acids. CDR3 residues: CASSAGGAGLNTGELFF. Here the CDR3 DNA reads TGTGCCAGCAGTGCGGGCGGGGCAGGGCTTAACACCGGGGAGCTGTTTTTT.

The gene calls are TRBV3-1 (or the pseudogene TRBV3-2) and TRBJ2-3; D might be TRBD1 or TRBD2, each matching 5 bases. V lost 3 bases and J lost 0, with 10 bases in between. Germline V gene lookup returns CDR1 LGHDT and CDR2 YNNKEL (reference sequence). The CDR3 totals 15 residues. The CDR3 region is CASSHDRDSTDTQYF. Here the CDR3 DNA reads TGTGCCAGCAGCCATGATCGGGACAGCACAGATACGCAGTATTTT.

This chain uses TRBV11-2 with TRBJ2-1; 11 bases line up with TRBD2. V dropped 1 base and J dropped 9; count of bases not matched to a gene: 8. CDR1 is SGHAT, CDR2 FQNNGV, per germline. This CDR3 comprises 16 residues. The CDR3 spells CASSLGASGGRGEQFF. CDR3 in DNA: TGTGCCAGCAGCTTAGGAGCTAGCGGGGGGAGGGGTGAGCAGTTCTTC.

The chain carries TRBV2 and TRBJ1-3, with 7 bases that match TRBD1. The CDR3 contains 17 residues. The J segment lost 2 bases and the V segment lost 4 bases, leaving 11 bases of the junction unmatched. The germline CDR1 and CDR2 sequences are SNHLY and FYNNEI. CDR3 DNA: TGTGCCAGCAGTGCTCGGGAAGGGGGCGATGCTGGAAACACCATATATTTT. Its translation is CASSAREGGDAGNTIYF. The whole variable domain, filled in from reference TRBV2 and TRBJ1-3, reads EPEVTQTPSHQVTQMGQEVILRCVPISNHLYFYWYRQILGQKVEFLVSFYNNEISEKSEIFDDQFSVERPDGSNFTLKIRSTKLEDSAMYFCASSAREGGDAGNTIYFGEGSWLTVV.

The rearrangement links TRBV11-2 to TRBJ2-7; D may be TRBD1 or TRBD2 (5 bases each). CDR3 length equals 15 residues. From germline, CDR1 is SGHAT and CDR2 FQNNGV. V lost 1 base, J lost 2 bases, and 12 bases lay in between. DNA of the CDR3: TGTGCCAGCAGCTTAGTGGGAGCACAGGCCTACGAGCAGTACTTC. This translates into CASSLVGAQAYEQYF.

The rearrangement uses TRBV30 and TRBJ2-5; D is perhaps TRBD1 (6 bases). This CDR3 spans 15 amino acids. With 3 bases removed from V and 1 base from J, the gap between germline ends came to 15 bases. Germline V lookup: CDR1 GTSNPN, CDR2 SVGIG (reference sequence). This chain's CDR3 is CAWSEQGLTQETQYF. The CDR3 region has the DNA TGTGCCTGGAGCGAACAGGGTCTTACCCAAGAGACCCAGTACTTC.

Of note for this clone: Distinct nucleotide sequences in the sample also encode this CDR3. This rearrangement joins TRBV9 to TRBJ2-3, with a weak D call TRBD2 (5 bases). The germline V gene encodes CDR1 SGDLS and CDR2 YYNGEE. This CDR3 spans 14 amino acids. V dropped 0 bases and J dropped 5 bases, with 10 bases sitting between them. CDR3 protein: CASSVGGSGDTQYF. CDR3 bases: TGTGCCAGCAGCGTAGGCGGGTCCGGAGATACGCAGTATTTT. The whole variable domain, filled in from reference TRBV9 and TRBJ2-3, reads DSGVTQTPKHLITATGQRVTLRCSPRSGDLSVYWYQQSLDQGLQFLIQYYNGEERAKGNILERFSAQQFPDLHSELNLSSLELGDSALYFCASSVGGSGDTQYFGPGTRLTVL.

The CDR3 here is CASSVPGTGVDNEQFF. The CDR3 coding sequence is TGTGCCAGCAGTGTCCCCGGGACAGGGGTGGACAATGAGCAGTTCTTC. This sequence joins TRBV2 and TRBJ2-1, with 10 bases aligning to TRBD1. In germline, CDR1 is SNHLY, CDR2 FYNNEI. V lost 4 bases to trimming and J lost 5 bases; unmatched junction nucleotides: 8. There are 16 residues in the CDR3.

This chain uses TRBV4-1 with TRBJ1-5; TRBD1 matches at 10 bases. Unmatched junction bases numbered 4, after V lost 2 bases and J lost 6 bases. CDR1 is MGHRA, CDR2 YSYEKL, per germline. The CDR3 length is 15 residues. This CDR3 is CASSQRTGGAQPQHF. CDR3 DNA: TGCGCCAGCAGCCAAAGGACAGGGGGAGCTCAGCCCCAGCATTTT.

The rearrangement joins TRBV28 to TRBJ1-1, with TRBD1 matching over 7 bases. There are 14 residues in the CDR3. Germline V gene sequence: CDR1 MDHEN, CDR2 SYDVKM. The junction had 6 bases not matched to a gene; V was cut back by 8 bases and J by 0 bases. CDR3 loop: CASRTGVMNTEAFF. The CDR3 DNA sequence: TGTGCCAGCCGGACAGGAGTAATGAACACTGAAGCTTTCTTT.